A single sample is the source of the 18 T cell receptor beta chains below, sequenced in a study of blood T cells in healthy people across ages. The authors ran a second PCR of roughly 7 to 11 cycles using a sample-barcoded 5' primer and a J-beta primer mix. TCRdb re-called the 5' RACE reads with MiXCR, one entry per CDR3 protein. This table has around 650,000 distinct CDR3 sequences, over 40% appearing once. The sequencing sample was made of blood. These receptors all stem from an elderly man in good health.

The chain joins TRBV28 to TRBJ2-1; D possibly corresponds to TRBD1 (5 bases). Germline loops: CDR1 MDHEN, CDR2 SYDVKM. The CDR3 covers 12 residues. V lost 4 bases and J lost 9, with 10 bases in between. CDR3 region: CASSSQGSEQFF. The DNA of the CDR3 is TGTGCCAGCAGTTCTCAGGGAAGTGAGCAGTTCTTC. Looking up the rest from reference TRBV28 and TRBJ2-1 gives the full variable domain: DVKVTQSSRYLVKRTGEKVFLECVQDMDHENMFWYRQDPGLGLRLIYFSYDVKMKEKGDIPEGYSVSREKKERFSLILESASTNQTSMYLCASSSQGSEQFFGPGTRLTVL.

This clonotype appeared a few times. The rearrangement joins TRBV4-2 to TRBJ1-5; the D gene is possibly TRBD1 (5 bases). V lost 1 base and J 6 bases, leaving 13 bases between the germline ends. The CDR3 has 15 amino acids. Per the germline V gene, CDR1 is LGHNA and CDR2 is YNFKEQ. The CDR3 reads CASSQAGGDGQPQHF. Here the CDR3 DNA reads TGTGCCAGCAGCCAAGCTGGAGGGGATGGTCAGCCCCAGCATTTT.

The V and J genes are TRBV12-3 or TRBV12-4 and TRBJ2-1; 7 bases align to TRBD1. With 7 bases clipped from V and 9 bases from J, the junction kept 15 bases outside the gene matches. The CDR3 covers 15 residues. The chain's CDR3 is CASTPRQGRVGEQFF. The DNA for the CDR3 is TGTGCCAGCACTCCTCGACAGGGTAGGGTCGGTGAGCAGTTCTTC.

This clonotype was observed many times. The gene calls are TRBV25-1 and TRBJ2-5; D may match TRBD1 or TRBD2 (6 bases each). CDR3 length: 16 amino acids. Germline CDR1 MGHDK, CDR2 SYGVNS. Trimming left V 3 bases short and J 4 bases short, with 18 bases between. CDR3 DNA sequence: TGTGCCAGCAGTGATCCCCGGCTCGGAGGGGGAGAGACCCAGTACTTC. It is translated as CASSDPRLGGGETQYF.

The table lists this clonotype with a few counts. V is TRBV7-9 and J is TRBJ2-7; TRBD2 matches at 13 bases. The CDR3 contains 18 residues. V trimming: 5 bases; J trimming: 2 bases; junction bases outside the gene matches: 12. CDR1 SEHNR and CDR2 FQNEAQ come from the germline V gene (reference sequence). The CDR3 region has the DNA TGTGCCAGCAGCGCACAGGGATTTGGGACTAGCGGGGCCTACGAGCAGTACTTC. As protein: CASSAQGFGTSGAYEQYF.

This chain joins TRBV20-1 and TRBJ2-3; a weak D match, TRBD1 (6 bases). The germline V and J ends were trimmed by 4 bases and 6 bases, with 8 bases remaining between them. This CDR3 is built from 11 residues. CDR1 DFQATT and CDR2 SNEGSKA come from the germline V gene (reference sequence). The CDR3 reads CSATQGDTQYF. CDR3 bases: TGCAGTGCTACACAGGGTGATACGCAGTATTTT.

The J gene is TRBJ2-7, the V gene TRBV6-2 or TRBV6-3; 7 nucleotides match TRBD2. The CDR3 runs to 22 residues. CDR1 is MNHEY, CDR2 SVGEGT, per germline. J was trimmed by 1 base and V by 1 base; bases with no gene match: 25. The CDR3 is CASSYLTSGRQRGLSRSYEQYF. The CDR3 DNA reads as TGTGCCAGCAGTTACTTAACCTCGGGACGACAAAGGGGACTATCGCGTTCCTACGAGCAGTACTTC.

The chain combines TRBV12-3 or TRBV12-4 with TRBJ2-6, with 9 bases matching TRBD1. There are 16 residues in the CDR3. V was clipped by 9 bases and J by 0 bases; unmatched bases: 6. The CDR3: CASTRDRVSGANVLTF. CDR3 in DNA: TGTGCCAGTACACGGGACAGGGTCTCTGGGGCCAACGTCCTGACTTTC.

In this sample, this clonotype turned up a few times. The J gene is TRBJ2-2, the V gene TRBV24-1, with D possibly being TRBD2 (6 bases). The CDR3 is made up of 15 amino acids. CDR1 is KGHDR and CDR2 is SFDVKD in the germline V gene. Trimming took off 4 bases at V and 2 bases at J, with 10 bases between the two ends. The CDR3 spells CATSEVAANTGELFF. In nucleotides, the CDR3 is TGTGCCACCAGTGAAGTAGCGGCCAACACCGGGGAGCTGTTTTTT.

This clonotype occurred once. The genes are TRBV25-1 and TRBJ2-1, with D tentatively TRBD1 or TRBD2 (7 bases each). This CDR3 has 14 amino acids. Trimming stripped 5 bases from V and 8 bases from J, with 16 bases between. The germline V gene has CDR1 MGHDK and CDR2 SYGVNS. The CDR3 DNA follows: TGTGCCAGCAGTTTCAGGGGGGGCTCGTATGAGCAGTTCTTC. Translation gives CASSFRGGSYEQFF.

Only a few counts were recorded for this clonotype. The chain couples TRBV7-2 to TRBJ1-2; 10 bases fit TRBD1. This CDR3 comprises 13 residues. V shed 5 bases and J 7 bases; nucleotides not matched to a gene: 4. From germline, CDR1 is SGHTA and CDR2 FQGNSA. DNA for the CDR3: TGTGCCAGCAGCCAGACAGGGGGCTGTGGCTACACCTTC. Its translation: CASSQTGGCGYTF.

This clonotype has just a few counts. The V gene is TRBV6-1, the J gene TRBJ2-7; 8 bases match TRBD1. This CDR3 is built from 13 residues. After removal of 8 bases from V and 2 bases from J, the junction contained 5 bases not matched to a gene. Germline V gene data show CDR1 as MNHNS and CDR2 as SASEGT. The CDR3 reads CASERQGPYEQYF. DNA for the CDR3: TGTGCCAGCGAACGACAGGGGCCCTACGAGCAGTACTTC.

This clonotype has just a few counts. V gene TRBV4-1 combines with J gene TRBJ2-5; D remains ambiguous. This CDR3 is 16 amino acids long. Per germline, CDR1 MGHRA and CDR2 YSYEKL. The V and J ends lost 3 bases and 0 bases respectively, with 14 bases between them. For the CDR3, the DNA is TGCGCCAGCAGCCATGCTCCTAAGAATCACCAAGAGACCCAGTACTTC. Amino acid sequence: CASSHAPKNHQETQYF.

CDR3 sequence (DNA): TGCGCCAGCAGCTTGGGGGGGGACCTCTCCTACAATGAGCAGTTCTTC. Translating gives CASSLGGDLSYNEQFF. V gene TRBV5-1 combines with J gene TRBJ2-1; tentatively, D is TRBD2 (6 bases). The CDR3 length is 16 residues. Germline lookup yields CDR1 SGHRS and CDR2 YFSETQ. Trimming took 0 bases from V and 0 from J, leaving 10 bases between them.

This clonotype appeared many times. CDR3 loop: CASETKAQGQGLSGGGNEQFF. In DNA, the CDR3 is TGCGCCAGCGAGACGAAGGCCCAGGGTCAGGGACTTAGCGGAGGGGGCAATGAGCAGTTCTTC. V usage is TRBV10-2 and J usage is TRBJ2-1, with D perhaps matching TRBD1 or TRBD2 (6 bases each). V lost 8 bases, J lost 6 bases, and 38 bases lay in between. This CDR3 spans 21 amino acids. CDR1 is WSHSY and CDR2 is SAAADI in the germline V gene.

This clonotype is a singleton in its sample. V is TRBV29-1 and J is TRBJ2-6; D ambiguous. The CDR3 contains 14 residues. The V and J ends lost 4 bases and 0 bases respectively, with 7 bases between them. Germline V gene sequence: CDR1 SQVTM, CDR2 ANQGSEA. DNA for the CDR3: TGCAGCGTTGCGGCGATCTCTGGGGCCAACGTCCTGACTTTC. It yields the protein CSVAAISGANVLTF.

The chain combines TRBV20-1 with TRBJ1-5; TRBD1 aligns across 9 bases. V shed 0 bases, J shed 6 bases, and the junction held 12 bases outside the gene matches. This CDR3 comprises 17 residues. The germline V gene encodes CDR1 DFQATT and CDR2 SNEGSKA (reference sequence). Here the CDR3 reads CSARDGETGGRGQPQHF. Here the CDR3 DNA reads TGCAGTGCTAGAGATGGGGAAACAGGGGGCCGAGGTCAGCCCCAGCATTTT.

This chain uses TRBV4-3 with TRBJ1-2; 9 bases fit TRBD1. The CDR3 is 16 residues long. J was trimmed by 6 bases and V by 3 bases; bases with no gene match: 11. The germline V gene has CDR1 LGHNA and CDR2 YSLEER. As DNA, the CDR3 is TGCGCCAGCAGCCAGGTACTCGGGACAGGGTTTCATGGCTACACCTTC. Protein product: CASSQVLGTGFHGYTF.